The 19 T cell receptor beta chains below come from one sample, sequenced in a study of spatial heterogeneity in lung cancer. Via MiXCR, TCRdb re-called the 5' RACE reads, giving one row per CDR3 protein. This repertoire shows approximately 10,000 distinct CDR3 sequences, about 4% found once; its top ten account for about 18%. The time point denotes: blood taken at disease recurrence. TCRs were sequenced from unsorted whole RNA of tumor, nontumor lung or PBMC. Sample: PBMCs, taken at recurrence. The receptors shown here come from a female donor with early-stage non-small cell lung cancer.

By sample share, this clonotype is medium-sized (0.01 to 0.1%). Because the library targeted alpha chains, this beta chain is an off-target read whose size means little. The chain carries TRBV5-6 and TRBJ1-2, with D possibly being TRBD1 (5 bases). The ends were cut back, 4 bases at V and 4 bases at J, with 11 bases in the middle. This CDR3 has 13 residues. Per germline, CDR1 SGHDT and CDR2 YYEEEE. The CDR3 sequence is CASSPEGSYGYTF. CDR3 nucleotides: TGTGCCAGCAGCCCGGAGGGGAGCTATGGCTACACCTTC.

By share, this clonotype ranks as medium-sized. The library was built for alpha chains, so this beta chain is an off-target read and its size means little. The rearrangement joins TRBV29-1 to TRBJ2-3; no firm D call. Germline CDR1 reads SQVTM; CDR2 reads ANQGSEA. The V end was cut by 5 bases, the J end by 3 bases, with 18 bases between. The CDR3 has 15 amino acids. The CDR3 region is CSVLVEEWVTDTQYF. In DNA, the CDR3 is TGCAGCGTTCTCGTCGAAGAGTGGGTTACAGATACGCAGTATTTT.

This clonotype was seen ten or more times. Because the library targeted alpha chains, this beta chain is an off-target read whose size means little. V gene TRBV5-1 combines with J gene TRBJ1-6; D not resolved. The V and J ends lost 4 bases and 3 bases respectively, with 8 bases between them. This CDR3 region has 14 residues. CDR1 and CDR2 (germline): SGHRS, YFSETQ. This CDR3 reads CASSLGNYNSPLHF. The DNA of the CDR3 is TGCGCCAGCAGCCTCGGAAACTATAATTCACCCCTCCACTTT.

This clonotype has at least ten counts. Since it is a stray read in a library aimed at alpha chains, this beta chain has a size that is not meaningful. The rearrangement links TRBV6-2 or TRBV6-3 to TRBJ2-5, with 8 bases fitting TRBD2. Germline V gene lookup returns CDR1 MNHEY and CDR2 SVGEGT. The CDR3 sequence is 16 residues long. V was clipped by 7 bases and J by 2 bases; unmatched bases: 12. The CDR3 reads CASTQSRAGGQETQYF. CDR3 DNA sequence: TGTGCCAGCACCCAGTCCCGGGCGGGGGGACAAGAGACCCAGTACTTC.

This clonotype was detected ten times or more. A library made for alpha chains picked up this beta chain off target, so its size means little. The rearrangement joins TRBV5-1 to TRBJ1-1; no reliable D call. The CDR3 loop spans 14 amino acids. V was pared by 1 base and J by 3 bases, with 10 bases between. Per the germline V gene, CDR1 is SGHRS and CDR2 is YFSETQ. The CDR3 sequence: CASSLSTMDTEAFF. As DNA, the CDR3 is TGCGCCAGCAGCTTGTCGACCATGGACACTGAAGCTTTCTTT.

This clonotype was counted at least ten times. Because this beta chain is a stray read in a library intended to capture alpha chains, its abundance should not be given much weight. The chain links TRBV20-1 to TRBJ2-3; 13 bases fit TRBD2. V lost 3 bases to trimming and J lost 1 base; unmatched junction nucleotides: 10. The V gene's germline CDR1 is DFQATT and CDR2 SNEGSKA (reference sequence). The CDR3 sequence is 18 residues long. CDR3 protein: CSARATSGGDTRTDTQYF. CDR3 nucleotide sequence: TGCAGTGCTAGGGCAACTAGCGGGGGGGATACCCGCACAGATACGCAGTATTTT.

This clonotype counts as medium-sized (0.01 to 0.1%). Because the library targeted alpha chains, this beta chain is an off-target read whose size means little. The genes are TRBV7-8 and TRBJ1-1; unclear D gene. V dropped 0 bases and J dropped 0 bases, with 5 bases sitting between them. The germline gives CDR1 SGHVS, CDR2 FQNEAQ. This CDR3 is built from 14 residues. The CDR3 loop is CASSLARVNTEAFF. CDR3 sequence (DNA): TGTGCCAGCAGCTTAGCCCGAGTGAACACTGAAGCTTTCTTT.

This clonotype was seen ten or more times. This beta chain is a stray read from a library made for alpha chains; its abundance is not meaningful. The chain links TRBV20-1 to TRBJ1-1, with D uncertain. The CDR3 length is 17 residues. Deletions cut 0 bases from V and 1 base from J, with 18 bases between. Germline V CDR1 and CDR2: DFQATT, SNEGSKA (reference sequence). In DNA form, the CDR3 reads TGCAGTGCTAGAGACGTGGATTCTCCTCAAGGGAACACTGAAGCTTTCTTT. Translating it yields CSARDVDSPQGNTEAFF.

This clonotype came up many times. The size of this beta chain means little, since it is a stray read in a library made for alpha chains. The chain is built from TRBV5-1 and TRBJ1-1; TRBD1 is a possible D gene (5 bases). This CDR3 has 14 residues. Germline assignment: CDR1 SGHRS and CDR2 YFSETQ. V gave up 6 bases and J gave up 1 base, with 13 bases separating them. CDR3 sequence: CASTQGSTNTEAFF. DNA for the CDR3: TGCGCCAGCACGCAGGGTTCCACGAACACTGAAGCTTTCTTT.

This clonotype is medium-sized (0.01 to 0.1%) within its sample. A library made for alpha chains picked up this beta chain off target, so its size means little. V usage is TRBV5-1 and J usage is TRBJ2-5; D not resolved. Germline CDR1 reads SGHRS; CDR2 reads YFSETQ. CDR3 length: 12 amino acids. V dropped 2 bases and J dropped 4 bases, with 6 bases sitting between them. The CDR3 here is CASSFEGETQYF. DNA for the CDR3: TGCGCCAGCAGCTTCGAAGGAGAGACCCAGTACTTC.

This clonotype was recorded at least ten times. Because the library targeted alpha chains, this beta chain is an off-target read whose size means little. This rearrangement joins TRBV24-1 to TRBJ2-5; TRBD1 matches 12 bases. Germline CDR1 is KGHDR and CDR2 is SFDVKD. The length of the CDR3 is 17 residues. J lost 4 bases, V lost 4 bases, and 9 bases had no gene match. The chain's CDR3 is CATSDPTAGQGAETQYF. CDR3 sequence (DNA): TGTGCCACCAGTGACCCGACCGCGGGACAGGGGGCAGAGACCCAGTACTTC.

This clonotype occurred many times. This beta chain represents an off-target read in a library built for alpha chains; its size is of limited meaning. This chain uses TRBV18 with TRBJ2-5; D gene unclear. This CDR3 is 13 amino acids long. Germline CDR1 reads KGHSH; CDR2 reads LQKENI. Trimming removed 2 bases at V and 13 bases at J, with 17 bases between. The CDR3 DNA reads TGTGCCAGCTCACCAGCCCAGGACGGTCGCGGGTACTTC. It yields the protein CASSPAQDGRGYF.

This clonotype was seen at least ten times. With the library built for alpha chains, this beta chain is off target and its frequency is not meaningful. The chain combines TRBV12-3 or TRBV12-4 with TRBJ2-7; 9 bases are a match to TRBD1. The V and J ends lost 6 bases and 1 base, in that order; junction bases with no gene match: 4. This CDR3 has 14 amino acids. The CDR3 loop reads CASSRGQGSYEQYF. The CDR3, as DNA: TGTGCCAGCAGCCGCGGACAGGGGTCCTACGAGCAGTACTTC.

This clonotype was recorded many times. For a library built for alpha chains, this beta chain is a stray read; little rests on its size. The CDR3 spells CASAGTSGGTGELFF. The CDR3 DNA follows: TGTGCCAGTGCCGGGACTAGCGGGGGCACCGGGGAGCTGTTTTTT. The J gene is TRBJ2-2, the V gene TRBV2; TRBD2 aligns across 14 bases. The CDR3 has 15 residues. Unmatched junction bases numbered 4, after V lost 9 bases and J lost 4 bases. The germline CDR1 and CDR2 sequences are SNHLY and FYNNEI. Based on the CDR3 plus reference TRBV2 and TRBJ2-2, the full variable domain is EPEVTQTPSHQVTQMGQEVILRCVPISNHLYFYWYRQILGQKVEFLVSFYNNEISEKSEIFDDQFSVERPDGSNFTLKIRSTKLEDSAMYFCASAGTSGGTGELFFGEGSRLTVL.

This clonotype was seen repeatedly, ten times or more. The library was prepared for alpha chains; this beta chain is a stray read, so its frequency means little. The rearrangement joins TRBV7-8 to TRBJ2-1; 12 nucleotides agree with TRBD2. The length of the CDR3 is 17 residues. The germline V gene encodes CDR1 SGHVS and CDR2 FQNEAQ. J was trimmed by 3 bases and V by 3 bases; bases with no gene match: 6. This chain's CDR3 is CASSLTSGGVYYNEQFF. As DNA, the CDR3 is TGTGCCAGCAGCTTGACTAGCGGGGGAGTTTACTACAATGAGCAGTTCTTC.

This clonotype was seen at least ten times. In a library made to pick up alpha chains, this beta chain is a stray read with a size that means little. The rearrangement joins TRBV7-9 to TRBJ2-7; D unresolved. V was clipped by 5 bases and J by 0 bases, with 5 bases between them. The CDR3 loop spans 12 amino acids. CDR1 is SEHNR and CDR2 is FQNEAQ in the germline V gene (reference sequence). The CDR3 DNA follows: TGTGCCAGCAGCGCTAGCTCCTACGAGCAGTACTTC. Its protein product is CASSASSYEQYF. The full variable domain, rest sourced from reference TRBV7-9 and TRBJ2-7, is DTGVSQNPRHKITKRGQNVTFRCDPISEHNRLYWYRQTLGQGPEFLTYFQNEAQLEKSRLLSDRFSAERPKGSFSTLEIQRTEQGDSAMYLCASSASSYEQYFGPGTRLTVT.

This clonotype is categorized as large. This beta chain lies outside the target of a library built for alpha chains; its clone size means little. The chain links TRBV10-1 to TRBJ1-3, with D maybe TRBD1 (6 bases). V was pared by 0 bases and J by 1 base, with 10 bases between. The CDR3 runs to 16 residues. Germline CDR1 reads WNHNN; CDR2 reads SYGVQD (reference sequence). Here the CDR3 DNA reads TGCGCCAGCAGTGAGTCGTCGGGGGCGTCTGGAAACACCATATATTTT. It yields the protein CASSESSGASGNTIYF.

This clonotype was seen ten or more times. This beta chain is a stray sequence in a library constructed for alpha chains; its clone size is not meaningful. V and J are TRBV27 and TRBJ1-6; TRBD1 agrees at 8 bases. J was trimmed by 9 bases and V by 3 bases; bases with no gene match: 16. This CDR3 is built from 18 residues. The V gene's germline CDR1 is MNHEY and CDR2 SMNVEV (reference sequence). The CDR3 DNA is TGTGCCAGCAGTTTCGAGTCACGGACAGGGCTAATTAGTTCACCCCTCCACTTT. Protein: CASSFESRTGLISSPLHF.

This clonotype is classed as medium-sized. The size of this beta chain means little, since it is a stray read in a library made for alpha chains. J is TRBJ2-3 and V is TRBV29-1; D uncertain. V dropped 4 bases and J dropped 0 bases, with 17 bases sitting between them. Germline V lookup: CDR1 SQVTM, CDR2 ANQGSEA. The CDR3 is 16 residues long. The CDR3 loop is CSVADWALTSTDTQYF. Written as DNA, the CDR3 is TGCAGCGTTGCAGACTGGGCCTTGACTAGCACAGATACGCAGTATTTT.